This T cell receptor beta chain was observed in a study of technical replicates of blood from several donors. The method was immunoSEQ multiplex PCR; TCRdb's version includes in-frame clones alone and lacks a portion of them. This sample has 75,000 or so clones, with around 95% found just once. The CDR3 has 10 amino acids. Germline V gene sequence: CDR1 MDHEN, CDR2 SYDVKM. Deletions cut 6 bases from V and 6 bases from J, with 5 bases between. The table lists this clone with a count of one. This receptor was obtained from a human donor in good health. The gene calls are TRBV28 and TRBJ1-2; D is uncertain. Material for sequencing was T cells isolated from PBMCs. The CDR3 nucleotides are TGTGCCAGCAGGTCTAATGGCTACACCTTC. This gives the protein CASRSNGYTF.